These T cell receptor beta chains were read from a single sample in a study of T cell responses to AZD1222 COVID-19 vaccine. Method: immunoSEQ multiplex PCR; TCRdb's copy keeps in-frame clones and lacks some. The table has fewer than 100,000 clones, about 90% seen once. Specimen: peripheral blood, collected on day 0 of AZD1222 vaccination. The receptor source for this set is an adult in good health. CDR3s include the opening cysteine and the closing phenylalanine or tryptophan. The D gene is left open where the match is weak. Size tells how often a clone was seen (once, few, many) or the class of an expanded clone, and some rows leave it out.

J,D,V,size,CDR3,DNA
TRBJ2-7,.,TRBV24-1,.,CATSSSPVAADSYEQYF,TGTGCCACCAGTTCCTCCCCGGTGGCAGCAGACTCCTACGAGCAGTACTTC
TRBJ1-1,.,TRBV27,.,CASRYVTGGQEEAFF,TGTGCCAGCAGATACGTCACAGGTGGGCAGGAGGAAGCTTTCTTT
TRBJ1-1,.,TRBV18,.,CASSPLEVGRNTEAFF,TGTGCCAGCTCACCACTGGAGGTGGGAAGAAACACTGAAGCTTTCTTT
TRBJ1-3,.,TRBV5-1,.,CASSSGTGGNTIYF,TGCGCCAGCAGCTCCGGGACGGGTGGAAACACCATATATTTT
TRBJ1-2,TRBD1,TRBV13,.,CASSQIRTGAIGGVGYTF,TGTGCCAGCAGTCAGATTCGGACAGGGGCCATAGGGGGGGTCGGCTACACCTTC
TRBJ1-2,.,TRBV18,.,CASSPVRSLNYGYTF,TGTGCCAGCTCACCGGTTAGGTCCCTTAACTATGGCTACACCTTC
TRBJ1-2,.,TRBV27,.,CASSLVGGVVYGYTF,TGTGCCAGCAGTTTAGTAGGGGGTGTAGTCTATGGCTACACCTTC
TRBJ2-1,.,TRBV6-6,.,CASSYSETIGYEQFF,TGTGCCAGCAGTTACTCGGAAACCATAGGATATGAGCAGTTCTTC
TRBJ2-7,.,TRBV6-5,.,CASRTRGMTYEQYF,TGTGCCAGCAGGACGAGGGGGATGACCTACGAGCAGTACTTC
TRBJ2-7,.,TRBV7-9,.,CASSPVAGVYEQYF,TGTGCCAGCAGCCCTGTGGCAGGGGTCTACGAGCAGTACTTC
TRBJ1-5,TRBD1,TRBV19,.,CASRKDRGRLGQPQHF,TGTGCCAGTAGGAAGGACAGGGGGCGCCTCGGCCAGCCCCAGCATTTT
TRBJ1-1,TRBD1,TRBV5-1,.,CASSLQGDTEAFF,TGCGCCAGCAGCTTACAGGGGGACACTGAAGCTTTCTTT
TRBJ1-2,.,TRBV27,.,CASSLRANYGYTF,TGTGCCAGCAGTTTGAGAGCTAACTATGGCTACACCTTC
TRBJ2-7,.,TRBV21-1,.,CASSKGRWTALWVEQYF,TGTGCCAGCAGCAAAGGGAGGTGGACAGCTCTCTGGGTAGAGCAGTACTTC
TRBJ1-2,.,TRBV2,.,CASSYRVLFGYTF,TGTGCCAGCAGTTACAGGGTTCTCTTTGGCTACACCTTC
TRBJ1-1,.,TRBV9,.,CASSRGTEAFF,TGTGCCAGCAGCCGGGGGACTGAAGCTTTCTTT
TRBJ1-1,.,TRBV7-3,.,CASSLAGNTEAFF,TGTGCCAGCAGCTTAGCAGGGAACACTGAAGCTTTCTTT
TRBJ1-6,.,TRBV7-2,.,CASSLEGASNNSPLHF,TGTGCCAGCAGCTTAGAAGGGGCCAGCAATAATTCACCCCTCCACTTT
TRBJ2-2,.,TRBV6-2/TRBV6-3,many,CASSSGHDTGELFF,TGTGCCAGCAGTTCAGGACACGACACCGGGGAGCTGTTTTTT
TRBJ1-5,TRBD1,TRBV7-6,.,CASSKGQGGSNQPQHF,TGTGCCAGCAGCAAAGGACAGGGTGGGAGCAATCAGCCCCAGCATTTT
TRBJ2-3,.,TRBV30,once,CAWNSGNLRTDTQYF,TGTGCCTGGAATTCCGGGAATCTTCGCACAGATACGCAGTATTTT
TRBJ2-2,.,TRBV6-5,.,CASSYGGGNTGELFF,TGTGCCAGCAGTTACGGCGGAGGTAACACCGGGGAGCTGTTTTTT
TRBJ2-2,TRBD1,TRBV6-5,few,CASSTHGQVRGELFF,TGTGCCAGCAGCACTCACGGACAGGTTCGGGGGGAGCTGTTTTTT
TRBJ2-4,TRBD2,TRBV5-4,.,CASSPPPSGGTDIQYF,TGTGCCAGCAGCCCCCCCCCTAGCGGGGGGACAGACATTCAGTACTTC